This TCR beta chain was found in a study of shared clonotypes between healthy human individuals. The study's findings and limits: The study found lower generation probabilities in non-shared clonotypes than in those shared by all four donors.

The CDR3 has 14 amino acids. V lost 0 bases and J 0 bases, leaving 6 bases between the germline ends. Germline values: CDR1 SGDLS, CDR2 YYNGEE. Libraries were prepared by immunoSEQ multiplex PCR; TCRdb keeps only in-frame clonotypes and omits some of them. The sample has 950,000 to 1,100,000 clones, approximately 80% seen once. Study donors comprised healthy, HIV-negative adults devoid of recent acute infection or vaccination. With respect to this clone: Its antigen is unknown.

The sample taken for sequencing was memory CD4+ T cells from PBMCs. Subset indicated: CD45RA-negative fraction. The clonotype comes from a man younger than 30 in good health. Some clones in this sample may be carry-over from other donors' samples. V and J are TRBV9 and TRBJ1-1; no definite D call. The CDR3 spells CASSVDSMNTEAFF. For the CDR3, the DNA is TGTGCCAGCAGCGTAGACAGCATGAACACTGAAGCTTTCTTT. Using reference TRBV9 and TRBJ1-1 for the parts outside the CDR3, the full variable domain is DSGVTQTPKHLITATGQRVTLRCSPRSGDLSVYWYQQSLDQGLQFLIQYYNGEERAKGNILERFSAQQFPDLHSELNLSSLELGDSALYFCASSVDSMNTEAFFGQGTRLTVV.